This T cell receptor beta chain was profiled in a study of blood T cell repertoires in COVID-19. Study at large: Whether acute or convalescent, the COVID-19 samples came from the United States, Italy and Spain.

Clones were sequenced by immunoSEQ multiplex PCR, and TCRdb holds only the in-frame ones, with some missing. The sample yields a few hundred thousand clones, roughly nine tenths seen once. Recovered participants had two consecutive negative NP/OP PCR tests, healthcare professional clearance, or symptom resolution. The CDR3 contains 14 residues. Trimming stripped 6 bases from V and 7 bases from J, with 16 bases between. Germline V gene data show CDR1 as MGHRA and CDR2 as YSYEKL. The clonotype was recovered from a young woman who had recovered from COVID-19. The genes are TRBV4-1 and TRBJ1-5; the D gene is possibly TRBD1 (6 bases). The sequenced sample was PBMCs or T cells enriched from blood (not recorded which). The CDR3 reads CASSTGMEGQPQHF. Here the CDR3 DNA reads TGCGCCAGCAGTACAGGGATGGAAGGGCAGCCCCAGCATTTT.